This paragraph covers one TCR beta chain sequence. The method was immunoSEQ multiplex PCR; TCRdb's version includes in-frame clones alone and lacks a portion of them. Counted here are roughly 150,000 clones, 89% occurring once; the ten biggest clones make up 5.1%. The data belong to a study of T cell responses to AZD1222 COVID-19 vaccine. In germline, CDR1 is ENHRY, CDR2 SYGVKD. The V end lost 2 bases, the J end lost 7 bases, and 23 bases lay between the germline ends. This CDR3 is built from 17 residues. The J gene is TRBJ2-5, the V gene TRBV10-3, with a possible D match to TRBD1 (6 bases). The starting material was peripheral blood, obtained on day 0 of AZD1222 vaccination. The receptor's source is an adult in good health. In nucleotides, the CDR3 is TGTGCCATCAGTGAGAGTTTTATACAGGGCCCTGAGGCGACCCAGTACTTC. This codes for CAISESFIQGPEATQYF.